The 25 T cell receptor beta chains below come from one sample, sequenced in a study of control samples from healthy donors and cancer patients. Repertoires were generated with immunoSEQ multiplex PCR, while TCRdb's copy carries only in-frame clones and drops some. The repertoire consists of just over 150,000 clones, with about 94% occurring once and the leading ten covering more than 8%. Sequencing was carried out using blood. The source is a woman aged 40 to 49 in good health.

The V call is TRBV11-3, the J call TRBJ2-1, with D tentatively TRBD1 (6 bases). V dropped 5 bases and J dropped 13 bases, with 15 bases sitting between them. This CDR3 is 12 amino acids long. The germline V gene encodes CDR1 SGHNT and CDR2 YENEEA. CDR3 in amino acids: CASSRAGQIQFF. DNA of the CDR3: TGTGCCAGCAGCCGTGCCGGACAGATACAGTTCTTC.

The V gene is TRBV19, the J gene TRBJ1-4, with D possibly TRBD1 on 5 matching bases. The V gene lost 5 bases and the J gene lost 8 bases, with 15 bases spanning the gap. The V gene's germline CDR1 is LNHDA and CDR2 SQIVND (reference sequence). This CDR3 is built from 14 residues. As DNA, the CDR3 is TGTGCCAGTAGTGTCGGCGTGGGGCACGAAAAACTGTTTTTT. Its translation: CASSVGVGHEKLFF.

The V and J genes are TRBV19 and TRBJ1-5; D ambiguous. Germline V gives CDR1 LNHDA, CDR2 SQIVND (reference sequence). The CDR3 spans 12 residues. Trimming removed 5 bases from V and 5 bases from J, with 7 bases in between. CDR3 in amino acids: CASSELDQPQHF. The CDR3 DNA sequence: TGTGCCAGTAGTGAGTTAGATCAGCCCCAGCATTTT.

The V gene is TRBV4-3, the J gene TRBJ2-4; 8 bases are a match to TRBD1. There are 17 residues in the CDR3. Germline V CDR1 and CDR2: LGHNA, YSLEER. The trim removed 0 bases at V and 7 bases at J, leaving 11 bases unmatched. This CDR3 is CASSQELPATGANIQYF. CDR3 in DNA: TGCGCCAGCAGCCAAGAGTTGCCGGCGACAGGGGCGAACATTCAGTACTTC.

The rearrangement links TRBV5-6 to TRBJ1-6; D gene ambiguous. V was cut by 2 bases and J by 6 bases, with 9 bases left in between. This CDR3 has 14 residues. Germline V lookup: CDR1 SGHDT, CDR2 YYEEEE. The DNA for the CDR3 is TGTGCCAGCAGCTTAAGCGGGTCTAATTCACCCCTCCACTTT. Amino acid sequence: CASSLSGSNSPLHF.

This sequence joins TRBV7-9 and TRBJ1-4, with D perhaps matching TRBD1 (6 bases). Between the trimmed V and J ends, which lost 3 bases and 0 bases, there was a span of 14 bases. The CDR3 extends over 17 amino acids. Looked up from germline, CDR1 is SEHNR and CDR2 is FQNEAQ (reference sequence). In nucleotides, the CDR3 is TGTGCCAGCAGCTTTGGCGAGGGGGACGCAACTAATGAAAAACTGTTTTTT. This sequence encodes CASSFGEGDATNEKLFF.

V and J are TRBV27 and TRBJ2-3; TRBD1 might be the D (6 bases). The ends were cut back, 1 base at V and 4 bases at J, with 9 bases in the middle. CDR1 and CDR2 from the germline V gene are MNHEY and SMNVEV (reference sequence). CDR3 length: 14 amino acids. This CDR3 is CASSLLQGPDTQYF. CDR3 sequence (DNA): TGTGCCAGCAGTTTATTACAGGGTCCAGATACGCAGTATTTT.

The CDR3 here is CASRQDSPLHF. CDR3 nucleotide sequence: TGTGCCAGCAGGCAGGATTCACCCCTCCACTTT. This chain connects TRBV2 to TRBJ1-6; D remains ambiguous. CDR1 and CDR2 (germline): SNHLY, FYNNEI. CDR3 length: 11 residues. Trimming removed 6 bases at V and 8 bases at J, with 5 bases between. Full variable domain (missing parts from reference TRBV2 and TRBJ1-6): EPEVTQTPSHQVTQMGQEVILRCVPISNHLYFYWYRQILGQKVEFLVSFYNNEISEKSEIFDDQFSVERPDGSNFTLKIRSTKLEDSAMYFCASRQDSPLHFGNGTRLTVT.

The rearrangement links TRBV9 to TRBJ2-3; 11 nucleotides agree with TRBD2. Germline loops: CDR1 SGDLS, CDR2 YYNGEE. The CDR3 sequence is 18 residues long. Losses at the gene ends were 0 bases for V and 0 bases for J; bases not matched to a gene: 6. The CDR3 is CASSVAPRLAGSTDTQYF. CDR3 DNA sequence: TGTGCCAGCAGCGTAGCCCCCAGACTAGCGGGAAGCACAGATACGCAGTATTTT.

V usage is TRBV11-2 and J usage is TRBJ1-5; unclear D gene. Germline CDR1 SGHAT, CDR2 FQNNGV. The CDR3 is made up of 13 amino acids. The V gene lost 1 base and the J gene lost 6 bases, with 7 bases spanning the gap. This CDR3 is CASSLGRGQPQHF. The CDR3, as DNA: TGTGCCAGCAGCTTAGGTCGGGGTCAGCCCCAGCATTTT.

This clone was recorded once. This same CDR3 is encoded by further DNA sequences in the sample. This sequence joins TRBV7-2 and TRBJ2-7, with a weak D call TRBD1 (6 bases). Germline-derived CDR1 and CDR2 are SGHTA and FQGNSA. CDR3 length: 15 residues. V was shortened by 1 base and J by 0 bases, with 10 bases between the two germline ends. CDR3 nucleotides: TGTGCCAGCAGCTTAGTTCAGGGGAGCTCCTACGAGCAGTACTTC. This gives the protein CASSLVQGSSYEQYF.

This clone was seen only once. The DNA of the CDR3 is TGTGCCAGCAGCTTAGACAGGTTCGTTACTGGCTACACCTTC. As protein: CASSLDRFVTGYTF. The chain uses TRBV7-2 and TRBJ1-2, with D maybe TRBD1 (5 bases). In germline, CDR1 is SGHTA, CDR2 FQGNSA. The CDR3 has 14 amino acids. V lost 1 base and J lost 7, with 13 bases in between. Full variable domain (rest looked up from reference TRBV7-2 and TRBJ1-2): GAGVSQSPSNKVTEKGKDVELRCDPISGHTALYWYRQSLGQGLEFLIYFQGNSAPDKSGLPSDRFSAERTGGSVSTLTIQRTQQEDSAVYLCASSLDRFVTGYTFGSGTRLTVV.

The chain carries TRBV9 and TRBJ2-3; 9 bases match TRBD2. CDR3 length equals 14 residues. The V gene end was trimmed by 4 bases and the J gene end by 6 bases; junction bases not matched to a gene: 6. CDR1 is SGDLS, CDR2 YYNGEE, per germline. CDR3 DNA sequence: TGTGCCAGCAGCCCTAGCGGGATAGGGGATACGCAGTATTTT. Its translation is CASSPSGIGDTQYF.

This chain connects TRBV6-1 to TRBJ2-4, with D unclear. This CDR3 is 16 amino acids long. Germline CDR1 MNHNS, CDR2 SASEGT. V gave up 0 bases and J gave up 2 bases, with 11 bases separating them. CDR3 DNA sequence: TGTGCCAGCAGTGAAGCTGGGGTTCTCTCCAAAAACATTCAGTACTTC. Translation: CASSEAGVLSKNIQYF.

The V gene is TRBV13, the J gene TRBJ2-7; 9 nucleotides agree with TRBD1. V lost 5 bases, J lost 4 bases, and 9 bases stayed unmatched. The CDR3 loop spans 15 amino acids. The V gene's germline CDR1 is PRHDT and CDR2 FYEKMQ (reference sequence). Written as DNA, the CDR3 is TGTGCCAGCAGCGCCCACAGGGGGCTAGGTTACGAGCAGTACTTC. Translated: CASSAHRGLGYEQYF.

This chain uses TRBV7-9 with TRBJ1-6, with TRBD1 as a possible D gene (5 bases). The CDR3 length is 15 residues. Trimming shortened V by 1 base and J by 9 bases, and 13 bases separated the two germline ends. CDR1 is SEHNR and CDR2 is FQNEAQ in the germline V gene (reference sequence). CDR3 DNA: TGTGCCAGCAGCTTAGTGGCAGGGACCGGTTCACCCCTCCACTTT. This encodes CASSLVAGTGSPLHF.

V usage is TRBV19 and J usage is TRBJ2-1; 7 bases map to TRBD2. Germline lookup yields CDR1 LNHDA and CDR2 SQIVND (reference sequence). The V and J ends lost 6 bases and 2 bases, in that order; junction bases with no gene match: 7. This CDR3 has 15 amino acids. Written as DNA, the CDR3 is TGTGCCAGTAGCCTCCATCGGGGGGCCTACAATGAGCAGTTCTTC. Translating it yields CASSLHRGAYNEQFF.

The chain couples TRBV11-3 to TRBJ1-1; D not certain. The CDR3 totals 14 residues. Germline CDR1 reads SGHNT; CDR2 reads YENEEA. The V and J ends lost 3 bases and 1 base respectively, with 9 bases between them. CDR3 amino acids: CASSFSPGNTEAFF. The CDR3 DNA is TGTGCCAGCAGCTTTTCCCCGGGGAACACTGAAGCTTTCTTT.

The chain joins TRBV9 to TRBJ2-1; the match to TRBD2 covers 10 bases. J lost 7 bases, V lost 1 base, and 8 bases had no gene match. The CDR3 extends over 16 amino acids. From germline, CDR1 is SGDLS and CDR2 YYNGEE. CDR3 amino acids: CASSVIGASGRNEQFF. For the CDR3, the DNA is TGTGCCAGCAGCGTAATAGGGGCTAGCGGGAGAAATGAGCAGTTCTTC.

With regard to this clone: Its ends do not fully match the called genes, so a read error is possible. The chain has TRBV5-1 and TRBJ2-7; D perhaps matches TRBD2 (5 bases). CDR3 size: 14 residues. The germline gives CDR1 SGHRS, CDR2 YFSETQ. CDR3 coding DNA: TGCGCCAGCAGCTTGGTGTCGGCAGACTACGGGCAGTACTTC. Its protein product is CASSLVSADYGQYF.

The chain carries TRBV10-3 and TRBJ1-1, with 8 bases identical to TRBD1. Germline lookup yields CDR1 ENHRY and CDR2 SYGVKD. J was trimmed by 3 bases and V by 7 bases; bases with no gene match: 4. This CDR3 contains 13 residues. The CDR3 loop reads CAITKQGDTEAFF. The CDR3, as DNA: TGTGCCATCACCAAACAGGGGGACACTGAAGCTTTCTTT.

This chain connects TRBV10-3 to TRBJ1-2; possibly TRBD1 for D (5 bases). Germline CDR1 and CDR2: ENHRY and SYGVKD. This CDR3 region has 15 residues. V lost 8 bases and J 8 bases, leaving 24 bases between the germline ends. The CDR3 nucleotides are TGTGCCATCGGATCGGATTGGTCAGGGACGGTCGGCTACACCTTC. Translated: CAIGSDWSGTVGYTF.

This rearrangement joins TRBV2 to TRBJ2-1; D unresolved. The V gene's germline CDR1 is SNHLY and CDR2 FYNNEI. The CDR3 totals 13 residues. Trimming shortened V by 4 bases and J by 4 bases, and 8 bases separated the two germline ends. Here the CDR3 reads CASSADVYNEQFF. The CDR3 coding sequence is TGTGCCAGCAGTGCGGACGTTTACAATGAGCAGTTCTTC.

The chain carries TRBV7-2 and TRBJ1-4; 7 nucleotides align to TRBD1. The germline CDR1 and CDR2 sequences are SGHTA and FQGNSA. The CDR3 length is 14 residues. Trimming cost V 5 bases and J 2 bases; bases outside gene matches: 2. The CDR3 nucleotides are TGTGCCAGCAGCATGGACAGGACTAATGAAAAACTGTTTTTT. Its protein product is CASSMDRTNEKLFF.

This chain joins TRBV7-6 and TRBJ2-1; D is unclear. The CDR3 spans 15 residues. The germline V gene has CDR1 SGHVS and CDR2 FNYEAQ. Trimming took off 1 base at V and 0 bases at J, with 7 bases between the two ends. The CDR3 DNA is TGTGCCAGCAGCTTAGAAGGTCGCTCCTACAATGAGCAGTTCTTC. Encoded protein: CASSLEGRSYNEQFF.